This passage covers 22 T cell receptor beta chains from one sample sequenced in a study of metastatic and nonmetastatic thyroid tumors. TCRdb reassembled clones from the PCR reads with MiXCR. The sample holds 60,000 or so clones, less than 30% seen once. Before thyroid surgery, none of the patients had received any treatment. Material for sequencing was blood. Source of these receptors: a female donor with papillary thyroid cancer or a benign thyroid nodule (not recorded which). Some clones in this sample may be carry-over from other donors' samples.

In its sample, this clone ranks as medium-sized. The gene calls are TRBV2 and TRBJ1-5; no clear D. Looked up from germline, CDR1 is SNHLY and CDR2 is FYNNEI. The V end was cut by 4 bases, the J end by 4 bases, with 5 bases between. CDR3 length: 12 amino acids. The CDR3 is CASSVGNQPQHF. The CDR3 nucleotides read TGTGCCAGCAGTGTTGGTAATCAGCCCCAGCATTTT.

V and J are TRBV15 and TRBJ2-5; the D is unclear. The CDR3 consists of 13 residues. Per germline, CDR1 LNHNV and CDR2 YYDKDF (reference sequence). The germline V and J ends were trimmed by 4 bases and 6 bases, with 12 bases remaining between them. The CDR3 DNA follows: TGTGCCACCAGCACCCCCTCCGGCCAGACCCAGTACTTC. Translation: CATSTPSGQTQYF. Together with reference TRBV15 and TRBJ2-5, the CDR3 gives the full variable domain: DAMVIQNPRYQVTQFGKPVTLSCSQTLNHNVMYWYQQKSSQAPKLLFHYYDKDFNNEADTPDNFQSRRPNTSFCFLDIRSPGLGDTAMYLCATSTPSGQTQYFGPGTRLLVL.

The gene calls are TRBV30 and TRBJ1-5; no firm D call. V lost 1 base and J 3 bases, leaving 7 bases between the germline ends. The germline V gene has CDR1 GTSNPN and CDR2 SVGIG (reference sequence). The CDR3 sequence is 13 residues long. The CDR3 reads CAWSEWFNQPQHF. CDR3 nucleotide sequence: TGTGCCTGGAGTGAGTGGTTCAATCAGCCCCAGCATTTT.

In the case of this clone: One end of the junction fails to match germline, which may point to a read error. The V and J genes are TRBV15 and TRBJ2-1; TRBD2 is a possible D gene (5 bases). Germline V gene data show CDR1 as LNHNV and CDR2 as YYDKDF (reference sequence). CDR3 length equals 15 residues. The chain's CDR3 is CAASRDREPYNEQFF. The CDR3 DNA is TGTGCCGCCAGCAGAGATAGGGAGCCTTACAATGAGCAGTTCTTC.

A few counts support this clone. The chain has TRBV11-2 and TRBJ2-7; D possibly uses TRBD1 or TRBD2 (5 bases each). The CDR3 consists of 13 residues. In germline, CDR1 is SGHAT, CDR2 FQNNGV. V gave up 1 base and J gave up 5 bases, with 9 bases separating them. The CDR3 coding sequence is TGTGCCAGCAGCTTAGGGTGGGGGAACGAGCAGTACTTC. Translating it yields CASSLGWGNEQYF.

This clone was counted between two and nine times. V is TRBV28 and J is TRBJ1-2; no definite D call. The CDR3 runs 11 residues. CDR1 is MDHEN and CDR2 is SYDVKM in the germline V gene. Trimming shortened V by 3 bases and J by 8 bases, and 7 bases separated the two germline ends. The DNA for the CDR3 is TGTGCCAGCAGTTTCAAGGAGGGCTACACCTTC. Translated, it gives CASSFKEGYTF.

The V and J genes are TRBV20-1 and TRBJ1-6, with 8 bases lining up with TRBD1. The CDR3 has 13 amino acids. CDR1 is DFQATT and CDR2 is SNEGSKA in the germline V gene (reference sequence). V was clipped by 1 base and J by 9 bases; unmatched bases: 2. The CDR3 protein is CSARGQGSSPLHF. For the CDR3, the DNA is TGCAGTGCTAGAGGACAGGGGAGTTCACCCCTCCACTTT.

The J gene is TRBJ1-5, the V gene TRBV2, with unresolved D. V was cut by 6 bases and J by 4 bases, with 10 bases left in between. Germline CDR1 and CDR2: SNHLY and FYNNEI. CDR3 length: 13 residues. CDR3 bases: TGTGCCAGCAGCCGGGCAGAGAATCAGCCCCAGCATTTT. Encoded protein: CASSRAENQPQHF.

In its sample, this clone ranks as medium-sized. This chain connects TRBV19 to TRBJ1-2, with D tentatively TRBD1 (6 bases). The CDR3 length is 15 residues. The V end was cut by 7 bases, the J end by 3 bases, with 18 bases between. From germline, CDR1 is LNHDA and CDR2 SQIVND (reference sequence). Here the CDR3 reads CASISGQGGDYGYTF. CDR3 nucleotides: TGTGCCAGTATCTCCGGGCAAGGGGGGGACTATGGCTACACCTTC.

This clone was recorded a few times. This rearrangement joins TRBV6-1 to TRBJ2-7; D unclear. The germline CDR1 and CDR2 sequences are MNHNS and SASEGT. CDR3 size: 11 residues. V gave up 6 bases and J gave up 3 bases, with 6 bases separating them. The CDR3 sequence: CASRVNYEQYF. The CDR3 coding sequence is TGTGCCAGCAGAGTCAACTACGAGCAGTACTTC.

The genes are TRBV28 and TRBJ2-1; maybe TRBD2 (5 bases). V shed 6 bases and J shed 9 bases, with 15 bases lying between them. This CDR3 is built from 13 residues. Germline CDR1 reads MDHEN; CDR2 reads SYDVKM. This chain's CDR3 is CASSRAGSGEQFF. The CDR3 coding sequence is TGTGCCAGCAGCCGCGCGGGTTCGGGTGAGCAGTTCTTC.

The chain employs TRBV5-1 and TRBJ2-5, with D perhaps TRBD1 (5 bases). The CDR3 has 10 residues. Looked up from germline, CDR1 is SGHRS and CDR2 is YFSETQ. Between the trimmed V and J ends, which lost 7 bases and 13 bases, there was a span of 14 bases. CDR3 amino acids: CASGADPRYF. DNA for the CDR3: TGCGCCAGCGGGGCCGATCCACGGTACTTC.

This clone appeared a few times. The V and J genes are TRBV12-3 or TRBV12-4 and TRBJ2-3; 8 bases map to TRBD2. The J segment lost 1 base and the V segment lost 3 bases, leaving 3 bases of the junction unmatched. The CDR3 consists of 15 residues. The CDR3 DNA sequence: TGTGCCAGCAGTTTTGCGGGAGGACGCACAGATACGCAGTATTTT. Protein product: CASSFAGGRTDTQYF.

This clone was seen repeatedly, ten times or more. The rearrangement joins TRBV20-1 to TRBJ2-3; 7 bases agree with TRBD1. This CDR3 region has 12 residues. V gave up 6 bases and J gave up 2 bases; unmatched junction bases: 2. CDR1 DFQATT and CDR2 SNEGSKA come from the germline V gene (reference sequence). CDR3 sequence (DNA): TGCAGTGCGGGACAGAACACAGATACGCAGTATTTT. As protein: CSAGQNTDTQYF.

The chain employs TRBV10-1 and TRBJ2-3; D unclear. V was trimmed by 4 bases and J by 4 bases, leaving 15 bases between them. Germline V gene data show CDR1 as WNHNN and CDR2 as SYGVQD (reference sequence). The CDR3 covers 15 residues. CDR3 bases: TGCGCCAGCAGTGCGGCAGACCCTTATTCAGATACGCAGTATTTT. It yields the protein CASSAADPYSDTQYF.

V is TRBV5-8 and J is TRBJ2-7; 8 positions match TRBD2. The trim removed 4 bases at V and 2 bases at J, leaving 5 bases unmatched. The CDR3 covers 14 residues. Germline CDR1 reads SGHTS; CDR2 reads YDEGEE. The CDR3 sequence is CASSRPRGAYEQYF. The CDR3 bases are TGTGCCAGCAGCCGTCCGCGGGGGGCCTACGAGCAGTACTTC.

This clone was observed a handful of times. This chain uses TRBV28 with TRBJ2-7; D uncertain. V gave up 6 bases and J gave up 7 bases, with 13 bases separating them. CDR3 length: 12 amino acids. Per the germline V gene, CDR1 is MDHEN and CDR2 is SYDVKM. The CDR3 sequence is CASRIGSREQYF. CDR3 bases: TGTGCCAGCAGGATAGGGTCACGGGAGCAGTACTTC.

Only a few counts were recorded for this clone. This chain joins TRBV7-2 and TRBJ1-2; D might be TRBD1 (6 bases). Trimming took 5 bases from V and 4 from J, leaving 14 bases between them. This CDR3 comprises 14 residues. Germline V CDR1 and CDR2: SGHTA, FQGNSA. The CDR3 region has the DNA TGTGCCAGCAGCACCAGGGGAGGCGGCTATGGCTACACCTTC. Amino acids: CASSTRGGGYGYTF.

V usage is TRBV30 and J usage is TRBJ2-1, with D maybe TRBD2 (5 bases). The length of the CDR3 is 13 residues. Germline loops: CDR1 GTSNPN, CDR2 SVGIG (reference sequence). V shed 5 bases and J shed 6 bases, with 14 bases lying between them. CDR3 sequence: CAWGEGLGNEQFF. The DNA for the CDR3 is TGTGCCTGGGGAGAGGGTCTGGGCAATGAGCAGTTCTTC.

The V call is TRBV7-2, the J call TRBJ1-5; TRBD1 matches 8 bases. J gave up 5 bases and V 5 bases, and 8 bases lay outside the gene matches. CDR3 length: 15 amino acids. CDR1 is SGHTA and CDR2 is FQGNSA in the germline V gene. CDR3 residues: CASSPDRAPYQPQHF. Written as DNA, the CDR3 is TGTGCCAGCAGCCCGGACAGGGCCCCTTATCAGCCCCAGCATTTT.

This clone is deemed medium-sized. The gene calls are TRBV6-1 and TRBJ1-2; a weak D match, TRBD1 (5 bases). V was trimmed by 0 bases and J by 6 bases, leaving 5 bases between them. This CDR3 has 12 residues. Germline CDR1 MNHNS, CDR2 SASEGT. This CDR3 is CASSEAGDGYTF. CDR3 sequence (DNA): TGTGCCAGCAGTGAAGCGGGGGATGGCTACACCTTC.

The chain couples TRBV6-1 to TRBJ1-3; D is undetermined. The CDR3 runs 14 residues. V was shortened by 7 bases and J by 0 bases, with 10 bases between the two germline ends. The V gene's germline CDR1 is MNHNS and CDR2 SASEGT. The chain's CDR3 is CASNGAASGNTIYF. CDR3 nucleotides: TGTGCCAGCAACGGAGCGGCCTCTGGAAACACCATATATTTT.